These T cell receptor beta chains were read from a single sample in a study of blood T cell repertoires in COVID-19. Clones were read by immunoSEQ multiplex PCR, and TCRdb kept only the in-frame ones, dropping some. The table lists about 110,000 clones, approximately 92% of them singletons. The sample comprised peripheral blood. Every receptor here comes from a woman older than 75 with acute or convalescent COVID-19. CDR3s include the opening cysteine and the closing phenylalanine or tryptophan. A D gene is named only where the DNA matches it firmly. Only some rows state a clone size, as once, few, many or a class for expanded clones.

V gene	J gene	D gene	clone size	CDR3 DNA	CDR3 protein
TRBV3-1/TRBV3-2	TRBJ1-2	.	.	TGTGCCAGCAGCCAAGCCCTGACAGTGAGCTATGGCTACACCTTC	CASSQALTVSYGYTF
TRBV3-1/TRBV3-2	TRBJ1-1	.	.	TGTGCCAGCAGCCCCCTGTTGGGCAAAACTGAAGCTTTCTTT	CASSPLLGKTEAFF
TRBV7-8	TRBJ2-2	.	.	TGTGCCAGCAGCTTAGCGCGAGTGGGAGCGAACACCGGGGAGCTGTTTTTT	CASSLARVGANTGELFF
TRBV6-2/TRBV6-3	TRBJ2-7	TRBD1	.	TGTGCCAGCAGTTACCCAATGACAGGGGGCTTCTCATACGAGCAGTACTTC	CASSYPMTGGFSYEQYF
TRBV18	TRBJ2-1	.	.	TGTGCCAGCTCGGACTCGAAGGGATCTGAGCAGTTCTTC	CASSDSKGSEQFF
TRBV29-1	TRBJ1-1	.	.	TGCAGCGTTACAGGGACACTTAACACTGAAGCTTTCTTT	CSVTGTLNTEAFF
TRBV6-4	TRBJ2-6	.	.	TGTGCCAGCAGTGTCTTCTCTGGGGCCAACGTCCTGACTTTC	CASSVFSGANVLTF
TRBV20-1	TRBJ1-2	.	few	TGCAGTGCTAGTAGTCAGTCCCCCTATGGCTACACCTTC	CSASSQSPYGYTF
TRBV5-1	TRBJ1-4	TRBD1	.	TGCGCCAGCGGGACAGGATCCGTCGGGGATAATGAAAAACTGTTTTTT	CASGTGSVGDNEKLFF
TRBV9	TRBJ2-7	TRBD1	.	TGTGCCAGCAGCGTAGGGGGGACAGGGGGTTACGAGCAGTACTTC	CASSVGGTGGYEQYF
TRBV5-4	TRBJ2-1	TRBD1	.	TGTGCCAGCAGCCGACAGGGGCCAAACAATGAGCAGTTCTTC	CASSRQGPNNEQFF
TRBV7-8	TRBJ2-1	TRBD1	.	TGTGCCAGCAGCCCCCCTGACAGGGATGAGCAGTTCTTC	CASSPPDRDEQFF
TRBV5-5	TRBJ1-1	.	.	TGTGCCAGCAGCTTGCCAGGGGTGAGAGTCACTGAAGCTTTCTTT	CASSLPGVRVTEAFF
TRBV2	TRBJ1-6	TRBD1	.	TGTGCCAGCAGTGAGGTTCAGGGGGGATCTTCACCCCTCCACTTT	CASSEVQGGSSPLHF
TRBV6-5	TRBJ1-2	.	.	TGTGCCAGCAGTTACGCGGACAGAAACTATGGCTACACCTTC	CASSYADRNYGYTF
TRBV24-1	TRBJ1-1	.	once	TGTGCCACCAGTGGGGCCGGTAGTGCAACTTTCTTT	CATSGAGSATFF
TRBV7-2	TRBJ2-1	TRBD2	.	TGTGCCAGCAGCTTAGCGAGTAGCGGGGCCTCCTACAATGAGCAGTTCTTC	CASSLASSGASYNEQFF
TRBV6-6	TRBJ2-2	.	.	TGTGCCAGCAGTTACTCGTTAGGGAGCACCGGGGAGCTGTTTTTT	CASSYSLGSTGELFF
TRBV9	TRBJ2-5	.	.	TGTGCCAGCAGCGTAGGCCCGGAGCCGGGAGAGACCCAGTACTTC	CASSVGPEPGETQYF
TRBV2	TRBJ2-7	TRBD1	.	TGTGCCAGCAGGGATTGGACAGGGGGCTCCTACGAGCAGTACTTC	CASRDWTGGSYEQYF
TRBV5-1	TRBJ2-7	TRBD2	.	TGCGCCAGCAGCTCAAACCTAGCGGGGGGCTACGAGCAGTACTTC	CASSSNLAGGYEQYF
TRBV27	TRBJ2-5	TRBD2	.	TGTGCCAGCAGTTTCTGGCGGGGGGGCGTGGAGACCCAGTACTTC	CASSFWRGGVETQYF
TRBV7-9	TRBJ2-5	TRBD2	once	TGTGCCAGCAGCCCCCAGGGTCTAGCGGGGTACCAAGAGACCCAGTACTTC	CASSPQGLAGYQETQYF
TRBV9	TRBJ1-1	TRBD1	.	TGTGCCAGCAGCCAGGGGGCGGACACTGAAGCTTTCTTT	CASSQGADTEAFF
TRBV2	TRBJ2-1	TRBD2	.	TGTGCCAGCAGGCGGTCGGCCCACTTGGGACTAGCGGGAGACAATGAGCAGTTCTTC	CASRRSAHLGLAGDNEQFF
TRBV18	TRBJ2-1	TRBD2	.	TGTGCCAGCTCACTTGACGGGGGGTCTAACAATGAGCAGTTCTTC	CASSLDGGSNNEQFF
TRBV12-3/TRBV12-4	TRBJ2-7	TRBD1	once	TGTGCCAGCGCAGGGGGCGGGAATTACGAGCAGTACTTC	CASAGGGNYEQYF
TRBV28	TRBJ2-5	TRBD2	.	TGTGCCAGCAGTTTAGGGGGGGGTCGGGAGACCCAGTACTTC	CASSLGGGRETQYF
TRBV21-1	TRBJ2-7	.	once	TGTGCCAGCAGCAAAGGGCCCAGGGGTTATACTAAAGAGCAGTACTTC	CASSKGPRGYTKEQYF
TRBV2	TRBJ2-3	TRBD1	.	TGTGCCAGCAGTGAAGGATGGACAGGGGGAGTAACAGATACGCAGTATTTT	CASSEGWTGGVTDTQYF
TRBV5-6	TRBJ2-5	.	.	TGTGCCAGCAGCTTGGGGCCCATCGAAGAGACCCAGTACTTC	CASSLGPIEETQYF